The next 24 T cell receptor beta chains were all read from a single sample in a study of blood T cell repertoires in COVID-19 (dated by TCRdb to between 2020 and 2021). The library was obtained by the immunoSEQ multiplex PCR assay. Sourced from immuneACCESS, this table was stored by TCRdb with only in-frame sequences that have V and J called. A share of the clones is absent; for the studies checked, an unresolved V gene accounts for under half, and the remainder has no known explanation. The sample profile shows about 260,000 clones; around 90% of them were found once. In total, the top ten clones hold roughly 3.3% of the sample. The sample was peripheral blood. These receptors all stem from a woman aged 35 to 49 with acute or convalescent COVID-19.

The chain carries TRBV6-5 and TRBJ1-2; 11 nucleotides match TRBD1. J lost 8 bases, V lost 9 bases, and 14 bases had no gene match. The CDR3 totals 15 residues. CDR1 MNHEY and CDR2 SVGAGI come from the germline V gene. This CDR3 reads CAREGQGDPGGGYTF. The CDR3 DNA is TGTGCCAGAGAGGGACAGGGGGATCCCGGAGGGGGCTACACCTTC.

The chain recombines TRBV4-1 with TRBJ2-1; TRBD1 aligns across 9 bases. J gave up 4 bases and V 4 bases, and 8 bases lay outside the gene matches. The CDR3 is 16 amino acids. Germline V gene sequence: CDR1 MGHRA, CDR2 YSYEKL. The CDR3 protein is CASSPAGQGYYNEQFF. In nucleotides, the CDR3 is TGCGCCAGCAGCCCCGCCGGACAGGGGTATTACAATGAGCAGTTCTTC.

The rearrangement links TRBV7-2 to TRBJ1-5; 9 bases are shared with TRBD1. Germline CDR1 and CDR2: SGHTA and FQGNSA. After removal of 4 bases from V and 7 bases from J, the junction contained 5 bases not matched to a gene. This CDR3 spans 14 amino acids. CDR3: CASSSQGAGQPQHF. The CDR3 bases are TGTGCCAGCAGCTCACAGGGGGCAGGGCAGCCCCAGCATTTT.

The genes are TRBV15 and TRBJ1-2, with D maybe TRBD1 (6 bases). CDR1 and CDR2 (germline): LNHNV, YYDKDF (reference sequence). Between the trimmed V and J ends, which lost 5 bases and 8 bases, there was a span of 18 bases. This CDR3 comprises 14 residues. The CDR3 loop is CATSPGRGRGGYTF. The CDR3 DNA is TGTGCCACCAGCCCTGGGCGGGGGCGAGGGGGCTACACCTTC.

V is TRBV12-5 and J is TRBJ2-1; a possible D gene is TRBD1 (6 bases). This CDR3 region has 14 residues. CDR1 and CDR2 (germline): LGHNT, FRNRAP. Trimming left V 2 bases short and J 4 bases short, with 9 bases between. CDR3 protein: CASGLTGPYNEQFF. CDR3 DNA: TGTGCTAGTGGTTTGACAGGGCCTTACAATGAGCAGTTCTTC.

The genes are TRBV21-1 and TRBJ1-3; the table's D gene call, TRBD1, was not cross checked with the DNA. TRBV21-1 is noted as a pseudogene. The CDR3 is 15 residues long. The CDR3 reads CASSARHCSGNTIYF. In DNA, the CDR3 is TGTGCCAGCAGCGCCCGACATTGCTCTGGAAACACCATATATTTT.

This chain links TRBV4-1 with TRBJ2-6, with D perhaps matching TRBD2 (7 bases). V lost 1 base to trimming and J lost 3 bases, with 13 bases between them. The CDR3 is 17 residues long. Germline CDR1 is MGHRA and CDR2 is YSYEKL. The CDR3 nucleotides are TGCGCCAGCAGCCAAGTTTCGGGGGGCGTTGGGGCCAACGTCCTGACTTTC. Protein: CASSQVSGGVGANVLTF.

This sequence joins TRBV15 and TRBJ1-3; tentatively, D is TRBD1 (6 bases). The CDR3 runs 17 residues. From germline, CDR1 is LNHNV and CDR2 YYDKDF (reference sequence). Deletions cut 1 base from V and 4 bases from J, with 17 bases between. The CDR3 reads CATSRGSRQGLGNTIYF. For the CDR3, the DNA is TGTGCCACCAGCAGAGGAAGCCGTCAGGGGCTGGGAAACACCATATATTTT.

This rearrangement joins TRBV21-1 to TRBJ1-1. TRBV21-1 constitutes a pseudogene. CDR3 length: 17 residues. CDR3 loop: CASSKERSHGLRSEAFF. CDR3 in DNA: TGTGCCAGCAGCAAAGAAAGGTCCCATGGCCTGAGGTCTGAAGCTTTCTTT.

The V call is TRBV9, the J call TRBJ1-3; a weak D match, TRBD1 (6 bases). The CDR3 is 13 residues long. The V end was cut by 0 bases, the J end by 6 bases, with 7 bases between. CDR1 is SGDLS and CDR2 is YYNGEE in the germline V gene. The CDR3 sequence: CASSVGQENTIYF. CDR3 sequence (DNA): TGTGCCAGCAGCGTAGGACAGGAAAACACCATATATTTT.

CDR3 residues: CAWRQTNYGYTF. CDR3 nucleotide sequence: TGTGCCTGGAGGCAAACAAACTATGGCTACACCTTC. The chain has TRBV30 and TRBJ1-2; unclear D gene. This CDR3 has 12 amino acids. V was clipped by 3 bases and J by 2 bases, with 7 bases between them. Per germline, CDR1 GTSNPN and CDR2 SVGIG (reference sequence).

The gene calls are TRBV14 and TRBJ1-1; TRBD1 matches 7 bases. The CDR3 runs 13 residues. Germline V lookup: CDR1 SGHDN, CDR2 FVKESK. The trim removed 1 base at V and 8 bases at J, leaving 4 bases unmatched. The CDR3 bases are TGTGCCAGCAGCCAAGCCCTGACAGGGGAAGCTTTCTTT. Translated: CASSQALTGEAFF. Using reference TRBV14 and TRBJ1-1 for the parts outside the CDR3, the full variable domain is EAGVTQFPSHSVIEKGQTVTLRCDPISGHDNLYWYRRVMGKEIKFLLHFVKESKQDESGMPNNRFLAERTGGTYSTLKVQPAELEDSGVYFCASSQALTGEAFFGQGTRLTVV.

In its sample, this clone was seen a few times. The chain employs TRBV7-9 and TRBJ2-5, with TRBD2 matching 11 bases. The trim removed 6 bases at V and 2 bases at J, leaving 11 bases unmatched. The CDR3 contains 17 residues. Germline CDR1 and CDR2: SEHNR and FQNEAQ (reference sequence). The CDR3 coding sequence is TGTGCCAGCAGTCCCTGGATCGGGACTAGCGGACAAGAGACCCAGTACTTC. Translated: CASSPWIGTSGQETQYF.

This chain uses TRBV11-2 with TRBJ1-3; D might be TRBD1 (5 bases). This CDR3 region has 16 residues. Trimming stripped 1 base from V and 2 bases from J, with 12 bases between. CDR1 and CDR2 from the germline V gene are SGHAT and FQNNGV. CDR3 DNA: TGTGCCAGCAGCTTAGGAGGGGAGGGTACTGGAAACACCATATATTTT. Its protein product is CASSLGGEGTGNTIYF.

The rearrangement joins TRBV7-8 to TRBJ1-2, with TRBD1 matching over 10 bases. Germline lookup yields CDR1 SGHVS and CDR2 FQNEAQ. There are 14 residues in the CDR3. Trimming removed 5 bases from V and 7 bases from J; junction bases left unmatched: 7. The CDR3 nucleotides are TGTGCCAGCAGCCAGGGACAGGGGACGGGTGGCTACACCTTC. Translating it yields CASSQGQGTGGYTF.

The chain has TRBV6-6 and TRBJ1-3, with 9 nucleotides matching TRBD1. V was pared by 7 bases and J by 0 bases, with 7 bases of the junction left unmatched. CDR1 is MNHNY, CDR2 SVGAGI, per germline (reference sequence). This CDR3 has 16 amino acids. CDR3 coding DNA: TGTGCCAGCAAGACGGGACAGGGATACTCTGGAAACACCATATATTTT. Residues: CASKTGQGYSGNTIYF.

The CDR3 DNA sequence: TGTGCCATCAGCGGGGGACAGGGAAGCGGCTACACCTTC. Translated: CAISGGQGSGYTF. The chain recombines TRBV10-3 with TRBJ1-2, with 9 bases fitting TRBD1. Per germline, CDR1 ENHRY and CDR2 SYGVKD. This CDR3 spans 13 amino acids. The junction had 7 bases not matched to a gene; V was cut back by 6 bases and J by 8 bases.

This clone was found once. This rearrangement joins TRBV18 to TRBJ2-1; possibly TRBD2 for D (6 bases). The CDR3 sequence is 13 residues long. Germline lookup yields CDR1 KGHSH and CDR2 LQKENI. Trimming took 5 bases from V and 11 from J, leaving 16 bases between them. The CDR3 DNA reads as TGTGCCAGCTCAGGGGACTCTCATCGGCAGCAGTTCTTC. Translation gives CASSGDSHRQQFF.

The chain joins TRBV7-9 to TRBJ2-5; 7 nucleotides match TRBD2. With V trimmed by 2 bases and J by 7 bases, 10 bases remained unmatched. Looked up from germline, CDR1 is SEHNR and CDR2 is FQNEAQ (reference sequence). The CDR3 contains 15 residues. CDR3 bases: TGTGCCAGCAGCTTATTCACCGGGGGGTCAGGGACCCAGTACTTC. This translates into CASSLFTGGSGTQYF.

J is TRBJ1-1 and V is TRBV10-3, with 7 positions matching TRBD1. The CDR3 is 14 residues long. The V segment lost 10 bases and the J segment 1 base; nucleotides outside the gene matches: 9. Germline lookup yields CDR1 ENHRY and CDR2 SYGVKD. The CDR3 DNA sequence: TGTGCCACCGAGCAGGCAGGGGGGAACACTGAAGCTTTCTTT. This sequence encodes CATEQAGGNTEAFF.

The rearrangement links TRBV6-6 to TRBJ2-2; 16 bases match TRBD2. CDR1 MNHNY and CDR2 SVGAGI come from the germline V gene (reference sequence). After removal of 5 bases from V and 4 bases from J, the junction contained 7 bases not matched to a gene. The CDR3 covers 18 residues. Here the CDR3 DNA reads TGTGCCAGCAGTCGCGGGACTAGCGGGGGGGCGGGCACCGGGGAGCTGTTTTTT. Protein: CASSRGTSGGAGTGELFF.

This chain uses TRBV5-4 with TRBJ2-1; TRBD1 matches 10 bases. Germline lookup yields CDR1 SGHNT and CDR2 YYREEE (reference sequence). The junction had 7 bases not matched to a gene; V was cut back by 3 bases and J by 7 bases. The CDR3 totals 15 residues. The CDR3: CASSSRQGAWNEQFF. CDR3 bases: TGTGCCAGCAGCTCCCGACAGGGGGCTTGGAATGAGCAGTTCTTC.

Worth noting for this clone: The conserved phenylalanine or tryptophan is not found at the CDR3 terminus, so this likely reflects a read error. Because the CDR3's place on the DNA is in doubt, the DNA is left out and the CDR3 is given as listed by TCRdb. The J gene is TRBJ2-4, the V gene TRBV6-1; whether TRBD1, the table's D call, matches the DNA was not checked. CDR1 MNHNS and CDR2 SASEGT come from the germline V gene. The CDR3 region is 12 residues in length, termini included. CDR3: CASSEGTPVAHL.

This sequence joins TRBV4-1 and TRBJ2-5; TRBD2 matches at 10 bases. Germline V CDR1 and CDR2: MGHRA, YSYEKL. The CDR3 is made up of 15 amino acids. The V and J ends lost 1 base and 3 bases, in that order; junction bases with no gene match: 2. CDR3 DNA: TGCGCCAGCAGCCAAGTTGGACTAGCGGAAGAGACCCAGTACTTC. It encodes CASSQVGLAEETQYF.